This passage covers 16 T cell receptor beta chains from one sample sequenced in a study of cytotoxic CD8 clonotypes in ibrutinib-treated CLL. The assay was immunoSEQ multiplex PCR, and TCRdb's table has in-frame clones only and misses some. The sample includes fewer than 400,000 clones, 67% seen only once; the top ten take 6.3%. This sample comprised PBMCs, obtained after 36 months of ibrutinib treatment. The receptors here all came from a human donor with chronic lymphocytic leukemia.

The chain carries TRBV4-1 and TRBJ1-4; 8 bases are a match to TRBD1. This CDR3 region has 18 residues. The germline V gene has CDR1 MGHRA and CDR2 YSYEKL. Germline trimming cut 1 base from V and 2 bases from J; bases unmatched to any gene: 9. Here the CDR3 DNA reads TGCGCCAGCAGCCAAGTAATGACAGGGGTGGCGACTAATGAAAAACTGTTTTTT. As protein: CASSQVMTGVATNEKLFF.

The V call is TRBV18, the J call TRBJ1-1, with TRBD1 matching over 10 bases. From germline, CDR1 is KGHSH and CDR2 LQKENI. CDR3 length equals 16 residues. V shed 4 bases, J shed 3 bases, and the junction held 8 bases outside the gene matches. CDR3 in DNA: TGTGCCAGCTCACTCCACTCGGGACAGGGGTACACTGAAGCTTTCTTT. It specifies CASSLHSGQGYTEAFF.

This clone was counted between two and nine times. The rearrangement links TRBV7-8 to TRBJ2-7; D is unclear. Trimming shortened V by 10 bases and J by 6 bases, and 16 bases separated the two germline ends. Germline CDR1 and CDR2: SGHVS and FQNEAQ. CDR3 length: 12 residues. CDR3 bases: TGTGCCATCACTTCACTGAACGGCGAGCAGTACTTC. This codes for CAITSLNGEQYF.

This chain uses TRBV27 with TRBJ2-5, with 11 bases that match TRBD1. Germline V gene data show CDR1 as MNHEY and CDR2 as SMNVEV (reference sequence). The CDR3 spans 15 residues. The V and J ends lost 6 bases and 7 bases, in that order; junction bases with no gene match: 10. The CDR3 coding sequence is TGTGCCAGCAGACGTGGACAGGGGGCGCGGGGGACCCAGTACTTC. It codes for CASRRGQGARGTQYF.

The table lists this clone with a few counts. CDR3: CASSQSNSTNEKLFF. DNA of the CDR3: TGCGCCAGCAGTCAATCGAATTCAACTAATGAAAAACTGTTTTTT. This chain joins TRBV23-1 and TRBJ1-4; unclear D gene. Being an ORF, TRBV23-1 has a function that is uncertain. CDR3 length equals 15 residues. V lost 0 bases, J lost 0 bases, and 5 bases lay in between.

The chain joins TRBV7-2 to TRBJ2-6; 12 bases agree with TRBD2. This CDR3 has 16 residues. Germline-derived CDR1 and CDR2 are SGHTA and FQGNSA. Trimming removed 5 bases from V and 3 bases from J; junction bases left unmatched: 2. The CDR3 DNA is TGTGCCAGCAGCGTACTAGCGGGAGGTGGGGCCAACGTCCTGACTTTC. Its protein is CASSVLAGGGANVLTF. Variable domain in full (rest from reference TRBV7-2 and TRBJ2-6): GAGVSQSPSNKVTEKGKDVELRCDPISGHTALYWYRQSLGQGLEFLIYFQGNSAPDKSGLPSDRFSAERTGGSVSTLTIQRTQQEDSAVYLCASSVLAGGGANVLTFGAGSRLTVL.

This clone showed up just a few times. The rearrangement joins TRBV7-2 to TRBJ1-5; no clear D. Trimming pared 5 bases from V and 4 bases from J, leaving 18 bases between. The CDR3 is 16 amino acids. Germline V gene data show CDR1 as SGHTA and CDR2 as FQGNSA. CDR3 protein: CASSPRSGLGNQPQHF. In DNA form, the CDR3 reads TGTGCCAGCAGCCCTAGAAGCGGTTTAGGGAATCAGCCCCAGCATTTT.

The V gene is TRBV10-1, the J gene TRBJ1-2, with a possible D match to TRBD1 (6 bases). Between the trimmed V and J ends, which lost 9 bases and 3 bases, there was a span of 32 bases. The V gene's germline CDR1 is WNHNN and CDR2 SYGVQD (reference sequence). This CDR3 contains 19 residues. The CDR3 DNA is TGCGCCAGAAACCTATCCAGGGACACCGCACCGCGCGACCACTATGGCTACACCTTC. It is translated as CARNLSRDTAPRDHYGYTF.

The chain uses TRBV9 and TRBJ1-1; no clear D. The V end was cut by 4 bases, the J end by 1 base, with 11 bases between. The CDR3 is made up of 14 amino acids. The germline gives CDR1 SGDLS, CDR2 YYNGEE. CDR3: CASSPGRRNTEAFF. The CDR3 DNA is TGTGCCAGCAGCCCAGGTAGACGGAACACTGAAGCTTTCTTT.

The chain uses TRBV29-1 and TRBJ2-1, with D perhaps given as TRBD1 or TRBD2 (5 bases each). The length of the CDR3 is 14 residues. V was pared by 7 bases and J by 2 bases, with 15 bases between. Germline-derived CDR1 and CDR2 are SQVTM and ANQGSEA. The CDR3 DNA reads TGCAGCGCCGTAGGGACGCTGGCCTACAATGAGCAGTTCTTC. It yields the protein CSAVGTLAYNEQFF.

This chain uses TRBV11-2 with TRBJ2-7; perhaps TRBD1 as D (5 bases). V shed 4 bases and J shed 6 bases, with 19 bases lying between them. Germline CDR1 reads SGHAT; CDR2 reads FQNNGV. This CDR3 region has 15 residues. The CDR3 DNA reads as TGTGCCAGCAGCTATCTTAAGGGGATCAGACCCGAGCAGTACTTC. Encoded protein: CASSYLKGIRPEQYF.

This clone has just one count. J is TRBJ2-1 and V is TRBV2, with 9 bases matching TRBD1. CDR1 and CDR2 (germline): SNHLY, FYNNEI. Trimming took 7 bases from V and 4 from J; bases not matched to a gene: 5. The length of the CDR3 is 14 residues. The CDR3 region has the DNA TGTGCCAGCACAGAGGACAGGGGTTACAATGAGCAGTTCTTC. Amino acids: CASTEDRGYNEQFF.

The genes are TRBV27 and TRBJ2-1; 7 bases align to TRBD2. The junction had 7 bases not matched to a gene; V was cut back by 2 bases and J by 6 bases. There are 15 residues in the CDR3. Germline lookup yields CDR1 MNHEY and CDR2 SMNVEV (reference sequence). The CDR3 coding sequence is TGTGCCAGCAGTTTAGGGCTAGCGGAGCTCAATGAGCAGTTCTTC. Its translation is CASSLGLAELNEQFF.

The rearrangement joins TRBV6-1 to TRBJ1-5, with a tentative D call TRBD1 (6 bases). V was shortened by 4 bases and J by 6 bases, with 10 bases between the two germline ends. The CDR3 length is 13 residues. Per germline, CDR1 MNHNS and CDR2 SASEGT. CDR3: CASSATGGQPQHF. DNA for the CDR3: TGTGCCAGCAGTGCGACAGGTGGTCAGCCCCAGCATTTT.

The gene calls are TRBV19 and TRBJ2-3, with 11 bases fitting TRBD1. The CDR3 covers 15 residues. With 5 bases clipped from V and 4 bases from J, the junction kept 5 bases outside the gene matches. Germline V CDR1 and CDR2: LNHDA, SQIVND (reference sequence). The CDR3 region has the DNA TGTGCCAGTAGTCTCGGACAGGGGGCTCCAGATACGCAGTATTTT. It encodes CASSLGQGAPDTQYF.

This chain uses TRBV18 with TRBJ1-2, with 10 positions matching TRBD1. In germline, CDR1 is KGHSH, CDR2 LQKENI. This CDR3 is 13 amino acids long. Trimming took 6 bases from V and 7 from J; bases not matched to a gene: 5. CDR3 sequence reads: CASSAGQGIGYTF. In DNA, the CDR3 is TGTGCCAGCTCGGCGGGACAGGGGATTGGCTACACCTTC.